The sequence of this TCR beta chain was determined in a study of breast tumors, draining lymph nodes, adjacent tissues. Study results and caveats: The data were judged consistent with most tumor T cells coming from lymph node and expanding in tumor. The lymph node origin of tumor T cells was framed as consistent with a hypothesis, not demonstrated. Compared with basal-like, luminal-like tumors shared significantly more repertoire with nontumor tissue. Compared with lymph nodes, tumors were less diverse; compared with nontumor tissue, more.

TCRdb passed the multiplex PCR reads through MiXCR, listing each CDR3 protein once. The table includes around 50,000 distinct CDR3 sequences, more than 20% detected once. Looked up from germline, CDR1 is LNHDA and CDR2 is SQIVND (reference sequence). V dropped 4 bases and J dropped 2; count of bases not matched to a gene: 5. This CDR3 spans 15 amino acids. This clonotype showed up many times. Its antigen remains unknown. The material sequenced was breast tumor tissue. This chain uses TRBV19 with TRBJ2-7; 10 positions agree with TRBD1. The sequence derives from a female donor with breast cancer. Some clones in this sample may be carry-over from other donors' samples. The CDR3 here is CASSRGGQGTYEQYF. The CDR3 nucleotides read TGTGCCAGTAGTAGGGGGGGACAGGGGACCTACGAGCAGTACTTC.